This T cell receptor (beta chain) was identified in a study of vaccination and CD4 T cells after COVID-19 (dated by TCRdb to between 2021 and 2022). For the study in its entirety: SARS-CoV-2 positivity had been established in the convalescent patients by nasal swab PCR, and mild disease was recorded in several of these patients and severe disease in one. The convalescent cohort included six males and four females, with two Hispanic individuals, seven Caucasians, two Asians and one multiracial person. Each participant got two doses of either the Pfizer-BioNTech BNT162b2 vaccine (n=8) or the Moderna mRNA-1273 vaccine (n=2). Post-COVID blood samples from convalescent patients were collected a median of around 110 days after diagnosis, with a range of roughly 30 to 161 days. Post-vaccine blood samples were taken a median of about 70 days after the second vaccine dose, with a range of roughly 14 to 250 days. Overlapping spike peptide pools from SARS-CoV-2 and from the common cold coronaviruses HCoV-NL63, HCoV-OC43 and HCoV-229E were used as culture stimuli. Control cultures used a CEFX viral epitope pool as positive control, an HIV-1 Nef peptide pool as negative control, or no peptide. In approximately ten COVID-19 convalescent patients and several infection-naive healthy vaccine recipients, the spike-specific CD4+ TCR repertoire before mRNA vaccination was compared with the repertoire after mRNA vaccination. What the authors observed across the whole study: In convalescent patients, a median 86.3% of post-vaccine SARS-CoV-2-reactive clones were detected only after vaccination, and vaccine-specific priming was suggested by this finding. Of the vaccine-specific clones in convalescent patients, 304 of 307, or nearly all, reacted only to SARS-CoV-2 spike and did not cross-react with common cold coronaviruses. The median number of SARS-CoV-2-reactive clonotypes rose from 21 after infection to 30 to 45 after vaccination, but the change was not significant. Only a relatively small number of convalescent patients were included in the study, and early timepoints following natural infection were not analyzed.

About this clonotype itself: What antigen it recognizes has not been identified. No base quality information exists; no much larger clone differs at one position.

Libraries were built with PCR. TCR sequencing of DNA from cultured CD4+ T cells used the Oncomine TCR Beta short-read assay at the Johns Hopkins FTIC core. Genomic DNA was extracted from the cultured CD4+ T cells with the QIAamp micro DNA kit. Oncomine TCR Beta libraries made from cultured CD4+ T cells were pooled using unique dual indexes and sequenced on an Illumina iSeq 100. The original methods were these. Non-productive sequences were filtered out, and CDR3s that did not start with C, did not end with F or W, or were shorter than 7 amino acids were discarded. Antigen-specific clonotypes were identified using the MANAFEST web application through comparison of peptide-stimulated wells with reference and other culture wells. Positive clones required FDR below 0.05, an odds ratio above 5, and productive frequency above 0.1% in at least two of three replicate wells. A clonotype was classed as cross-reactive if the clonotype showed significant expansion both in SARS-CoV-2 spike wells and in at least one common cold coronavirus spike condition. CDR3 homology was assessed with Levenshtein distances (stringdist) and unrooted phylogenetic trees (ape) in R version 3.6.1. Using fastp trimming at Q25 and MiXCR clonotype assembly, TCRdb reanalyzed the public sequencing data and kept in-frame beta chains. One record per CDR3 amino acid sequence lists the most common genes and DNA. These V and J calls are TCRdb output, not the study's own analysis. Counted in this sample were over 7,500 distinct CDR3 sequences; more than 60% of them appeared once. The top ten constitute less than 40% of the sample.

The label giving this sample's treatment or condition can be read as: approximately 10-day PBMC culture with coronavirus spike peptide pools or control peptides (ViraFEST assay). The ViraFEST assay was used in the study, in which antigen-specific T cells were expanded with peptide pools and expanded clonotypes were subsequently identified by TCR sequencing. The positive SARS-CoV-2 PCR tests of the convalescent patients were dated from March to December 2020, before the Alpha, Beta and Delta variants emerged in the United States. PBMCs were cultured at under 2.5 million per well in IMDM supplemented with roughly 5.2% human AB serum and 8.5 to 10 IU/ml IL-2, with roughly 9.5 ug/ml peptide pools added. Half of the culture medium was replaced with fresh IL-2-containing medium on days 3 and 7. After 10 to 11 days of culture, CD4+ T cells were isolated by negative selection using the EasySep CD4+ T cell isolation kit. PBMCs were separated from whole blood using Ficoll-Paque Plus gradient centrifugation and then either used fresh or cryopreserved at -140C. Culture conditions were generally each tested in triplicate wells.

Trimming removed 7 bases from V and 4 bases from J; the gene matches leave 7 bases unexplained. CDR3 length: 14 amino acids, cysteine to phenylalanine. This entry keeps only the CDR3 DNA: 42 bases, framed from base 1. Per the germline V gene, MNHNS is the CDR1 and SASEGT is the CDR2. This clonotype was obtained from a human donor who had recovered from COVID-19. Rearrangement joined TRBV6-1 to TRBJ2-7, and 10 junctional nucleotides match TRBD1. What was sequenced was CD4+ T cells from blood, cultured in vitro. For the CDR3, the sequence is CASTKGGQGYEQYF. The nucleotide sequence reads TGTGCCAGCACCAAAGGGGGACAGGGGTACGAGCAGTACTTC.